One TCR beta chain is described in this entry. There is no known antigen for this receptor. The sample holds no much larger clone one base away, and base qualities are not on file. The immunoSEQ Assay, a bias-controlled multiplex PCR, was used to amplify TCRbeta CDR3 regions from genomic DNA. As for how the authors treated the data: Nucleated cell counts per sample were estimated from amplification of reference gene primers within the assay. To quantify the absolute abundance of each unique TCRbeta CDR3 rearrangement, sequence reads were collapsed and filtered. Productive Simpson clonality was computed per sample as the square root of Simpson's diversity index over productive rearrangements. The table comes from immuneACCESS by way of TCRdb, which keeps in-frame sequences with V and J called. Part of the clones is missing from these tables; in studies checked, under half for an unresolved V gene and the rest for unknown reasons. V, J and clone size were drawn from that table, and D and trimming were deduced from the DNA. This sample lists some 130,000 clones; roughly 90% were detected once. Roughly 3.7% of the sample rests with the top ten.

CDR1 and CDR2 (LGHDT, YNNKEL) derive from the germline V gene (reference sequence). V is cut back by 4 bases and J by 0 bases, with 5 bases in the junction unmatched. The CDR3 numbers 17 residues from cysteine through phenylalanine. The CDR3 DNA has 51 bases and is translated from base 1. These data are taken from a study of blood T cell repertoires in COVID-19 (dated by TCRdb to the early 2020s). For context, the study as a whole: The collaborator samples originated in the United States, Italy and Spain and spanned the acute and convalescent phases of COVID-19. The sample metadata nearly always contained a de-identified subject ID, COVID-19 status, age in years and sex. Subjects who had been exposed to COVID-19, were actively infected with it, or had recovered from it provided the deeply sampled blood TCRbeta repertoires that made up the dataset. The material from the prospective study consisted of cDNA or gDNA derived from T cells, B-cell-depleted T cells, or PBMCs. The samples were drawn from two sources: the first 160 participants of the ongoing ImmuneRACE study, and 950 to 1,500 subjects contributed by 6 global collaborators. The repertoires were released in a freely available public database intended as a resource for research on the immune response to SARS-CoV-2. Where available, HLA class I and class II types were taken from metadata supplied by the sample provider and were not determined by assay-based typing. What the authors observed across the whole study: Clinical and demographic metadata were provided uncurated, with the amount varying by source and participant.

Collaborating institutions collected whole blood in K2EDTA tubes following their own protocols. For TCRbeta analysis, collaborator samples were shipped as frozen whole blood, as isolated PBMCs, or as DNA extracted from either sample type. This receptor was taken from a man aged 50 or older with active COVID-19. The chain employs TRBV3-1 (or the pseudogene TRBV3-2) and TRBJ2-1, with 11 bases matching TRBD2. The specimen was peripheral blood. The sequence in DNA is TGTGCCAGCAGCCGGGGGACTAGCGGAGTCTCCTACAATGAGCAGTTCTTC. Translated, this is CASSRGTSGVSYNEQFF.